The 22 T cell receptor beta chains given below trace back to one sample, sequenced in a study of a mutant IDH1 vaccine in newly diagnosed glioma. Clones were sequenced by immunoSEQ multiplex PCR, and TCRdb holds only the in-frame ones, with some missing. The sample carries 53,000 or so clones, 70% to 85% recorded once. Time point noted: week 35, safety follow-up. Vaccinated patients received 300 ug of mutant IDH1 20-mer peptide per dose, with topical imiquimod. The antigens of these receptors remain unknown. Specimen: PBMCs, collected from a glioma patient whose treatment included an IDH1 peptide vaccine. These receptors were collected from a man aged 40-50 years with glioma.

The CDR3 DNA is TGTGCCAGCAGCCCCAGACACTCTGGAAACACCATATATTTT. Its protein product is CASSPRHSGNTIYF. The rearrangement links TRBV7-9 to TRBJ1-3; D remains ambiguous. V shed 5 bases and J shed 0 bases, with 8 bases lying between them. The germline gives CDR1 SEHNR, CDR2 FQNEAQ (reference sequence). CDR3 length: 14 residues.

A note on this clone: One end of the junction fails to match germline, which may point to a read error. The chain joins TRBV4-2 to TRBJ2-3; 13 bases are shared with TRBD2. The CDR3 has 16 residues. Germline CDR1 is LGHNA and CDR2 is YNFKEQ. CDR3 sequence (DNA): TGTGCCAGCACCCAAGGACTAGCGGGGGCAGGTGATACGCAGTATTTT. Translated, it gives CASTQGLAGAGDTQYF.

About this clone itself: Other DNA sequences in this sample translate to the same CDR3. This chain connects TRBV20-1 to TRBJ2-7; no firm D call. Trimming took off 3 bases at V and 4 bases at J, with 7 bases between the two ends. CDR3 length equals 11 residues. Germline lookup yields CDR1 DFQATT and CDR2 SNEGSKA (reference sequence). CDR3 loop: CSARAAYEQYF. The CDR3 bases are TGCAGTGCTAGGGCGGCATACGAGCAGTACTTC.

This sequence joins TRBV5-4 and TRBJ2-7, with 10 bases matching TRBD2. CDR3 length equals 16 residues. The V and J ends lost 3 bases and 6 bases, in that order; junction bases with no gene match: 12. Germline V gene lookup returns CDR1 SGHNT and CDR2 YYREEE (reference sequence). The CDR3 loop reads CASSYQLAGRRGEQYF. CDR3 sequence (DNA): TGTGCCAGCAGCTACCAACTAGCGGGACGCCGAGGCGAGCAGTACTTC.

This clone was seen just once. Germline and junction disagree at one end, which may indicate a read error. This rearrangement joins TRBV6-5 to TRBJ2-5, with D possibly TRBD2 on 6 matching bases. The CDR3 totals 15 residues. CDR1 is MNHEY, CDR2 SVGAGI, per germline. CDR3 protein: CASSYSGGGQKTQYF. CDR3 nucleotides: TGTGCCAGCAGTTACTCGGGGGGAGGCCAAAAGACCCAGTACTTC.

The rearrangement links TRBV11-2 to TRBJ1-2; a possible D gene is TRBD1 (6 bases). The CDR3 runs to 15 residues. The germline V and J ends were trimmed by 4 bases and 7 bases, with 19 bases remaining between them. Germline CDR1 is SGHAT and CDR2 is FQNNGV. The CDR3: CASSSTGTSTFGYTF. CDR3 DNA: TGTGCCAGCAGCTCGACCGGGACATCGACGTTTGGCTACACCTTC. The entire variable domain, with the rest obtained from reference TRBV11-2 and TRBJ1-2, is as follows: EAGVAQSPRYKIIEKRQSVAFWCNPISGHATLYWYQQILGQGPKLLIQFQNNGVVDDSQLPKDRFSAERLKGVDSTLKIQPAKLEDSAVYLCASSSTGTSTFGYTFGSGTRLTVV.

CDR3 residues: CASSPRQGAYEQYF. CDR3 nucleotide sequence: TGCGCCAGCAGTCCTAGACAGGGTGCCTACGAGCAGTACTTC. The rearrangement uses TRBV5-1 and TRBJ2-7; 7 nucleotides match TRBD1. CDR3 length: 14 amino acids. Germline CDR1 reads SGHRS; CDR2 reads YFSETQ. After removal of 5 bases from V and 2 bases from J, the junction contained 7 bases not matched to a gene.

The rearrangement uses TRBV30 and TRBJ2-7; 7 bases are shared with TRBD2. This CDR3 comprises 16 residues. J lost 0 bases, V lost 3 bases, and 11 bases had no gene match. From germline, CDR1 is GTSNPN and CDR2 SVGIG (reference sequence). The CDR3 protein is CAWRNTEGGSSYEQYF. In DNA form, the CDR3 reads TGTGCCTGGAGAAATACGGAAGGCGGGAGCTCCTACGAGCAGTACTTC.

As DNA, the CDR3 is TGCGCCAGCAGCTTGGAAGGGACCCAGTACTTC. Its translation is CASSLEGTQYF. The J gene is TRBJ2-5, the V gene TRBV5-1, with D unresolved. Per the germline V gene, CDR1 is SGHRS and CDR2 is YFSETQ. This CDR3 spans 11 amino acids. Trimming cost V 0 bases and J 7 bases, with 4 bases left between them.

The DNA of the CDR3 is TGCAGCGTCTGGGACAGAGTTATGAACACTGAAGCTTTCTTT. Its translation is CSVWDRVMNTEAFF. The gene calls are TRBV29-1 and TRBJ1-1; 7 bases match TRBD1. Germline-derived CDR1 and CDR2 are SQVTM and ANQGSEA. V lost 6 bases to trimming and J lost 0 bases; unmatched junction nucleotides: 7. The CDR3 covers 14 residues. The full variable domain, in which reference TRBV29-1 and TRBJ1-1 provide the parts outside the CDR3, is SAVISQKPSRDICQRGTSLTIQCQVDSQVTMMFWYRQQPGQSLTLIATANQGSEATYESGFVIDKFPISRPNLTFSTLTVSNMSPEDSSIYLCSVWDRVMNTEAFFGQGTRLTVV.

In DNA form, the CDR3 reads TGTGCCAGCAGTTATTCAGGGGATCCTGGCTACACCTTC. It translates to CASSYSGDPGYTF. V gene TRBV6-6 combines with J gene TRBJ1-2; tentatively, D is TRBD1 (6 bases). Trimming took off 3 bases at V and 7 bases at J, with 12 bases between the two ends. The CDR3 spans 13 residues. CDR1 MNHNY and CDR2 SVGAGI come from the germline V gene (reference sequence).

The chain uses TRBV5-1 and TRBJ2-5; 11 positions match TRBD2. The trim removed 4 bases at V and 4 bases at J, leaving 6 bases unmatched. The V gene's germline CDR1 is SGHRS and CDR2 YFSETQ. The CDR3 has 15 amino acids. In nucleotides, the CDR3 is TGCGCCAGCAGCATTAGCGGGGGGGGCGGAGAGACCCAGTACTTC. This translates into CASSISGGGGETQYF.

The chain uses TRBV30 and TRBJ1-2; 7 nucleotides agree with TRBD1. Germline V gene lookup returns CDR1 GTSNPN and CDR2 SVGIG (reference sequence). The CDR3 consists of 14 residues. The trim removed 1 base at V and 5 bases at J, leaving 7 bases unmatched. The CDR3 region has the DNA TGTGCCTGGAGTGAGACAGGGAGAAGGTATGGCTACACCTTC. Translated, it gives CAWSETGRRYGYTF. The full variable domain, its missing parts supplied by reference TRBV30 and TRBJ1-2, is SQTIHQWPATLVQPVGSPLSLECTVEGTSNPNLYWYRQAAGRGLQLLFYSVGIGQISSEVPQNLSASRPQDRQFILSSKKLLLSDSGFYLCAWSETGRRYGYTFGSGTRLTVV.

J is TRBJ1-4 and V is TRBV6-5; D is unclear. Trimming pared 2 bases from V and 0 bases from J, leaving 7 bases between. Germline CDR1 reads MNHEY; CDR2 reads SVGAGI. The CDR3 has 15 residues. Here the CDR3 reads CASSYQVATNEKLFF. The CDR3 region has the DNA TGTGCCAGCAGTTACCAAGTTGCAACTAATGAAAAACTGTTTTTT.

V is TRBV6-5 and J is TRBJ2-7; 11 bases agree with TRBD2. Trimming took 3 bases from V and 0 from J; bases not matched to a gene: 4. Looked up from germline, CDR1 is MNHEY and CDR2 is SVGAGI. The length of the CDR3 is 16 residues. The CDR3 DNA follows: TGTGCCAGCAGTTATCAAACTAGCGGGGGCTCCTACGAGCAGTACTTC. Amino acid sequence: CASSYQTSGGSYEQYF.

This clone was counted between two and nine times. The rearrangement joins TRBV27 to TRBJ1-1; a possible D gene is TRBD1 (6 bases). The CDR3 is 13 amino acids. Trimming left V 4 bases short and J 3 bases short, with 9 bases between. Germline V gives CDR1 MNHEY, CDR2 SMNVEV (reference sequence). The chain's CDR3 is CASSWGQDTEAFF. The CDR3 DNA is TGTGCCAGCAGTTGGGGACAAGACACTGAAGCTTTCTTT.

As DNA, the CDR3 is TGCGCCAGCACTAGGGACATAGACACAGATACGCAGTATTTT. Translating gives CASTRDIDTDTQYF. This sequence joins TRBV5-1 and TRBJ2-3; D might be TRBD1 (6 bases). Germline CDR1 reads SGHRS; CDR2 reads YFSETQ. The CDR3 consists of 14 residues. Trimming left V 6 bases short and J 2 bases short, with 13 bases between. The variable domain in full, completed from reference TRBV5-1 and TRBJ2-3, reads KAGVTQTPRYLIKTRGQQVTLSCSPISGHRSVSWYQQTPGQGLQFLFEYFSETQRNKGNFPGRFSGRQFSNSRSEMNVSTLELGDSALYLCASTRDIDTDTQYFGPGTRLTVL.

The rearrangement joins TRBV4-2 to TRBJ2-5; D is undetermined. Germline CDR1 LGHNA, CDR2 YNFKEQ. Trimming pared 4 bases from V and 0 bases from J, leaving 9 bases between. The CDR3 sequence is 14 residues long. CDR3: CASSLRVYQETQYF. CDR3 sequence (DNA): TGTGCCAGCAGCCTCAGAGTGTACCAAGAGACCCAGTACTTC.

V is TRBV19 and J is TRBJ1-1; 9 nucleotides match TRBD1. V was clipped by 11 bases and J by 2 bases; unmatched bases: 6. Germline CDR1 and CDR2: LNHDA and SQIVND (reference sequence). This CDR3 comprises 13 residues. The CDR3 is CAATDRGNTEAFF. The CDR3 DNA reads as TGTGCCGCCACGGACAGGGGAAACACTGAAGCTTTCTTT.

The CDR3 here is CAIRGGPTDTQYF. CDR3 nucleotide sequence: TGTGCCATTCGGGGGGGGCCTACAGATACGCAGTATTTT. This chain links TRBV6-5 with TRBJ2-3; 8 bases agree with TRBD2. Trimming removed 10 bases from V and 3 bases from J; junction bases left unmatched: 6. The CDR3 sequence is 13 residues long. CDR1 is MNHEY and CDR2 is SVGAGI in the germline V gene.

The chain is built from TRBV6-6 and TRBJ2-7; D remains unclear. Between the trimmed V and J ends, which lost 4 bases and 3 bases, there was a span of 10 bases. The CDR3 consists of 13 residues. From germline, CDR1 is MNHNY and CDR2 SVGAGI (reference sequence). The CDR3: CASSFPGFYEQYF. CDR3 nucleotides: TGTGCCAGCAGTTTTCCCGGGTTCTACGAGCAGTACTTC.

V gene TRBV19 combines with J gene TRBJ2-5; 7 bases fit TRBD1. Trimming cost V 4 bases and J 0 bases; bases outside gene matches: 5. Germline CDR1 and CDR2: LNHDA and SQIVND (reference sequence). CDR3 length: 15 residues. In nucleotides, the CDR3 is TGTGCCAGTAGTACCCCGACAGGGTACCAAGAGACCCAGTACTTC. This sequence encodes CASSTPTGYQETQYF. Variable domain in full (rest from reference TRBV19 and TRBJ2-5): DGGITQSPKYLFRKEGQNVTLSCEQNLNHDAMYWYRQDPGQGLRLIYYSQIVNDFQKGDIAEGYSVSREKKESFPLTVTSAQKNPTAFYLCASSTPTGYQETQYFGPGTRLLVL.